This TCR beta chain was sequenced for a study of post-analysis software for immune sequencing data. Background on the study: Recorded disease courses covered relapsing-remitting, secondary progressive and progressive-relapsing multiple sclerosis. Some patients had no subtype annotation.

Germline trimming cut 5 bases from V and 3 bases from J; bases unmatched to any gene: 7. The CDR3 has 15 amino acids. The table lists this clonotype with a count of one. What it binds is unknown. The study, taken as a whole, reports: Significantly decreased normalized Chao1 diversity was recorded for multiple sclerosis patients relative to controls. Analysis by F measure revealed that same-batch samples clustered strongly together. Comparison of patients with controls showed five TRBV segments more frequent in patients, TRBV5-6, TRBV5-1 and TRBV20-1 among them.

Each TCR beta cDNA library carried unique molecular identifiers. With roughly 0.85 to 11 million T cells as the source, 400,000 to 550,000 cDNA molecules resulted. Each CDR3 protein gets one entry after TCRdb re-called the PCR reads with MiXCR. The data contain about 770,000 distinct CDR3 sequences, 35% to 55% of them singletons. The sequenced material came from blood. The sequence was obtained from a girl aged 10 to 17 with multiple sclerosis. This chain joins TRBV12-3 or TRBV12-4 and TRBJ2-7; 10 nucleotides agree with TRBD2. In nucleotides, the CDR3 is TGTGCCAGCAGTGCGGGGGGACTAGCGCTCTACGAGCAGTACTTC. This translates into CASSAGGLALYEQYF.